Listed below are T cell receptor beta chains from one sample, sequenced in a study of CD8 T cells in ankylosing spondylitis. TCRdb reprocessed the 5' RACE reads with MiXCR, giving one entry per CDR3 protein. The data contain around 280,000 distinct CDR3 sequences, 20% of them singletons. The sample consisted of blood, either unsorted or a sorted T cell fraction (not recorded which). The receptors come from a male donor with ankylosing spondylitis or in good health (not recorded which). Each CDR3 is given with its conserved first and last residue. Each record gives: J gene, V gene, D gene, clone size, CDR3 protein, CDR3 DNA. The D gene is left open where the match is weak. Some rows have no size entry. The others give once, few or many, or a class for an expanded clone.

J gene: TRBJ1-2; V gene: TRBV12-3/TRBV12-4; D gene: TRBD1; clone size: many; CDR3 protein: CASSRTGSYGYTF; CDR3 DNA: TGTGCCAGCAGTCGGACAGGGAGTTATGGCTACACCTTC
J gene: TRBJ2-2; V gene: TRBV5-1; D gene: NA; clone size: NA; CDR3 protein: CASSFDSARITGELFF; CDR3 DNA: TGCGCCAGCAGCTTTGACAGCGCCAGGATAACCGGGGAGCTGTTTTTT
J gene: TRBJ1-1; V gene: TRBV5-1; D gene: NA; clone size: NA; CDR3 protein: CASSLAGQGPTEAFF; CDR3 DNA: TGCGCCAGCAGCTTGGCGGGGCAGGGTCCCACTGAAGCTTTCTTT
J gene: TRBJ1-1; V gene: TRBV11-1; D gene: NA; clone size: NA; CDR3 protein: CANSSGGRTEAFF; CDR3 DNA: TGTGCCAACAGCTCCGGCGGCCGGACTGAAGCTTTCTTT
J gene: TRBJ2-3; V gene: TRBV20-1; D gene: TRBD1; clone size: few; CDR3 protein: CSALTGGRSDTQYF; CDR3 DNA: TGCAGTGCTTTGACAGGGGGCAGGTCAGATACGCAGTATTTT
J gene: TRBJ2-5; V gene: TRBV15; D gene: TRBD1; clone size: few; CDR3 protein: CATSMDRGLQETQYF; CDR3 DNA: TGTGCCACCAGCATGGACAGGGGACTCCAAGAGACCCAGTACTTC
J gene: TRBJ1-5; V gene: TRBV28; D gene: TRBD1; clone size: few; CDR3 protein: CASSVTGTGVQPQHF; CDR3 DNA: TGTGCCAGCAGTGTAACCGGGACAGGGGTGCAGCCCCAGCATTTT
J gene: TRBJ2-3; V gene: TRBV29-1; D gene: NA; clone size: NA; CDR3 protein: CSIRGLTDTQYF; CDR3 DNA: TGCAGCATCCGGGGCCTCACAGATACGCAGTATTTT
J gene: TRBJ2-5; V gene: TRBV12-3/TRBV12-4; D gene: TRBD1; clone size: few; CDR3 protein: CASSLDRAGRIFQETQYF; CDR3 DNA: TGTGCCAGCAGTTTGGACAGGGCCGGACGCATTTTTCAAGAGACCCAGTACTTC
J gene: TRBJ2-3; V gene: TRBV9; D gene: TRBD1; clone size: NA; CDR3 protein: CASSVGQGAGTDTQYF; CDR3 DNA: TGTGCCAGCAGCGTAGGGCAGGGGGCTGGCACAGATACGCAGTATTTT
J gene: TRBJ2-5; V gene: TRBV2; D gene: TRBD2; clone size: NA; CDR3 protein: CASSGGRGAETQYF; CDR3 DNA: TGTGCCAGCAGTGGGGGGCGGGGGGCAGAGACCCAGTACTTC
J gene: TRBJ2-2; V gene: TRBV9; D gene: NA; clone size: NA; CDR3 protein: CASSSSRPSNTGELFF; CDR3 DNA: TGTGCCAGCAGCTCCTCCCGTCCCTCGAACACCGGGGAGCTGTTTTTT
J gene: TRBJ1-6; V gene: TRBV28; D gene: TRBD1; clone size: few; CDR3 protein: CASSFPPGQDISSYNSPLHF; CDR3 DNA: TGTGCCAGCAGTTTCCCACCGGGACAGGATATAAGCTCCTATAATTCACCCCTCCACTTT
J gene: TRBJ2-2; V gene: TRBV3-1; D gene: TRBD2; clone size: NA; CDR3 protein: CASSSPSGIFPGTGELFF; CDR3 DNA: TGTGCCAGCAGCTCCCCCAGCGGGATCTTTCCGGGGACCGGGGAGCTGTTTTTT
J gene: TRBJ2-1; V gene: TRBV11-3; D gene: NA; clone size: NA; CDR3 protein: CASSLGDRSEQFF; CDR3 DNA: TGTGCCAGCAGCTTAGGAGACAGGTCCGAGCAGTTCTTC
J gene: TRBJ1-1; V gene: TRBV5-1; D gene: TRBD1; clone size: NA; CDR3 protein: CASSYDPGGNTEAFF; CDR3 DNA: TGCGCCAGCAGCTACGACCCAGGGGGCAACACTGAAGCTTTCTTT
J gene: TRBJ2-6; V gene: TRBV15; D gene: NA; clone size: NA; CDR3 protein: CATSSYTSGANVLTF; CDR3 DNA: TGTGCCACCAGCAGTTACACCTCTGGGGCCAACGTCCTGACTTTC
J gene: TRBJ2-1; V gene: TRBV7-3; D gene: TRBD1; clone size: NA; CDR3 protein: CASSLMAGGTNEQFF; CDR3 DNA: TGTGCCAGCAGCTTAATGGCAGGGGGTACGAATGAGCAGTTCTTC
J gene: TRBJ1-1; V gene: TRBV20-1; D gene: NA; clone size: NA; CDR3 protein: CSASFEGGGTEAFF; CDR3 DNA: TGCAGTGCTAGTTTCGAGGGGGGAGGCACTGAAGCTTTCTTT
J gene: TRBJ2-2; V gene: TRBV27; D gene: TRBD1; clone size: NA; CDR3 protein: CASSPYRQGANTGELFF; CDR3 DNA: TGTGCCAGCAGTCCCTATCGACAGGGGGCGAACACCGGGGAGCTGTTTTTT
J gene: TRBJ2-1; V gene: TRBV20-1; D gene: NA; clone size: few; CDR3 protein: CSASPVGGLYNEQFF; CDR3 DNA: TGCAGTGCTAGCCCCGTGGGGGGCCTTTACAATGAGCAGTTCTTC
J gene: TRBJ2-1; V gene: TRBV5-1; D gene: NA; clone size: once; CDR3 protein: CASSLEADSPYNEQFF; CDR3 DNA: TGCGCCAGCAGCTTGGAGGCGGACTCCCCGTACAATGAGCAGTTCTTC
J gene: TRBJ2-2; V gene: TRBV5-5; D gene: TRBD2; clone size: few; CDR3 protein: CASSLALAGGSNTGELFF; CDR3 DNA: TGTGCCAGCAGCTTGGCCCTAGCGGGAGGGTCGAACACCGGGGAGCTGTTTTTT
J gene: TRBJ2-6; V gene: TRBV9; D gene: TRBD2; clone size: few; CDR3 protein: CASSVDGTSGNVRANVLTF; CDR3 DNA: TGTGCCAGCAGCGTAGACGGGACTAGCGGGAATGTAAGGGCCAACGTCCTGACTTTC
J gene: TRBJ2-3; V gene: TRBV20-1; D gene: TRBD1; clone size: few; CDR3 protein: CSAVDRGASTDTQYF; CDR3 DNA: TGCAGTGCTGTAGACAGGGGCGCTAGCACAGATACGCAGTATTTT
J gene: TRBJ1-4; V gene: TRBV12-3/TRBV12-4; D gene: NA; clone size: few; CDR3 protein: CASRPFRGEKLFF; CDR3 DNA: TGTGCCAGCCGGCCATTCCGAGGGGAAAAACTGTTTTTT
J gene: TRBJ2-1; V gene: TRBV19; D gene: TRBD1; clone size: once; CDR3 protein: CASSILGQGRGNEQFF; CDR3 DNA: TGTGCCAGTAGTATCCTGGGACAGGGTCGGGGCAATGAGCAGTTCTTC
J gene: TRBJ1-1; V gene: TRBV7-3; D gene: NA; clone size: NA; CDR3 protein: CASSLNTGTEAFF; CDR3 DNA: TGTGCCAGCAGCTTAAATACAGGGACTGAAGCTTTCTTT
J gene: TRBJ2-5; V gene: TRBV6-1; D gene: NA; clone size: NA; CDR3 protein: CASSRAAGQGETQYF; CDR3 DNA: TGTGCCAGCAGTAGGGCAGCGGGACAAGGGGAGACCCAGTACTTC
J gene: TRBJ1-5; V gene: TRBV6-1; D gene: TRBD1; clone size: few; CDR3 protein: CASSEGTGRQPQHF; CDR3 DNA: TGTGCCAGCAGTGAAGGGACAGGGCGTCAGCCCCAGCATTTT
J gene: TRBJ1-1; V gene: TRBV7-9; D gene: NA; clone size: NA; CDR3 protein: CASSLPRKNTEAFF; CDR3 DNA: TGTGCCAGCAGCTTACCCAGGAAGAACACTGAAGCTTTCTTT
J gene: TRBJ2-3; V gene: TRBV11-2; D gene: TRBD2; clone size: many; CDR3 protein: CASSPGTSSTDTQYF; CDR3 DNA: TGTGCCAGCAGCCCCGGGACTAGCAGCACAGATACGCAGTATTTT
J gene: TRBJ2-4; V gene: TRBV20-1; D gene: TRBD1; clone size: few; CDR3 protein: CSTGTGAIQYF; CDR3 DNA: TGCTCCACCGGGACAGGGGCCATTCAGTACTTC
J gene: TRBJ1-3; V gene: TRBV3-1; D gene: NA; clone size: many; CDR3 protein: CASSHGSGNTIYF; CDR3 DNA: TGTGCCAGCAGCCATGGTTCTGGAAACACCATATATTTT
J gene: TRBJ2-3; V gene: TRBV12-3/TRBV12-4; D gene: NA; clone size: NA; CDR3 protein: CASQPASLGMTDTQYF; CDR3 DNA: TGTGCCAGCCAACCTGCTAGTCTGGGGATGACAGATACGCAGTATTTT
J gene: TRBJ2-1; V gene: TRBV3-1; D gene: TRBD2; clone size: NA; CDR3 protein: CASSPLSGGSYNEQFF; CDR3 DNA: TGTGCCAGCAGCCCTCTTAGCGGGGGCTCCTACAATGAGCAGTTCTTC
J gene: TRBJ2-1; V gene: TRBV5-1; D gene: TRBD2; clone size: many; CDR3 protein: CASSQTSGTSGRSGNEQFF; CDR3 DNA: TGCGCCAGCAGCCAAACTTCCGGGACTAGCGGGAGAAGTGGCAATGAGCAGTTCTTC
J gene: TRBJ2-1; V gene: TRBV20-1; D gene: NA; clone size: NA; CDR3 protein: CSARDIVSVNEQFF; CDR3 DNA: TGCAGTGCTAGAGATATCGTTAGCGTCAATGAGCAGTTCTTC
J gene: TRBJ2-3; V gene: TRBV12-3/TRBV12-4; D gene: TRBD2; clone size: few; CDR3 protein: CASRSLIAGGTDTQYF; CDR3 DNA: TGTGCCAGCAGATCCCTTATTGCGGGGGGGACAGATACGCAGTATTTT
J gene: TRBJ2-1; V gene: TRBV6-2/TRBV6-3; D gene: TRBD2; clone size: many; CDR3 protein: CAISGTSGGYNEQFF; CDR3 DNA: TGTGCCATCAGCGGGACTAGCGGGGGGTACAATGAGCAGTTCTTC
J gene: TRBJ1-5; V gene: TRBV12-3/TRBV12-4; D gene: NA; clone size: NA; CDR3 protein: CASKDHSHQPQHF; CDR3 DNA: TGTGCCAGCAAAGATCATAGCCATCAGCCCCAGCATTTT
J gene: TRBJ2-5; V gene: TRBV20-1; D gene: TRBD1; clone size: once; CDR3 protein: CSARRQGETQYF; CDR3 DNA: TGCAGTGCTAGAAGACAGGGGGAGACCCAGTACTTC
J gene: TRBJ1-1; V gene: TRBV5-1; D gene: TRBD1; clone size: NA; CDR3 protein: CASSKGQGETEAFF; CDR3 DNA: TGCGCCAGCAGCAAGGGACAGGGCGAAACTGAAGCTTTCTTT
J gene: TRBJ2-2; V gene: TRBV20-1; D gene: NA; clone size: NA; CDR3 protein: CSGAKKPNTGELFF; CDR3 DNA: TGCAGTGGGGCAAAAAAGCCGAACACCGGGGAGCTGTTTTTT
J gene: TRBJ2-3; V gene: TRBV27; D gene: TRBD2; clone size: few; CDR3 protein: CASSPGLAGNTQYF; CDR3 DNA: TGTGCCAGCAGTCCGGGACTAGCGGGAAATACGCAGTATTTT